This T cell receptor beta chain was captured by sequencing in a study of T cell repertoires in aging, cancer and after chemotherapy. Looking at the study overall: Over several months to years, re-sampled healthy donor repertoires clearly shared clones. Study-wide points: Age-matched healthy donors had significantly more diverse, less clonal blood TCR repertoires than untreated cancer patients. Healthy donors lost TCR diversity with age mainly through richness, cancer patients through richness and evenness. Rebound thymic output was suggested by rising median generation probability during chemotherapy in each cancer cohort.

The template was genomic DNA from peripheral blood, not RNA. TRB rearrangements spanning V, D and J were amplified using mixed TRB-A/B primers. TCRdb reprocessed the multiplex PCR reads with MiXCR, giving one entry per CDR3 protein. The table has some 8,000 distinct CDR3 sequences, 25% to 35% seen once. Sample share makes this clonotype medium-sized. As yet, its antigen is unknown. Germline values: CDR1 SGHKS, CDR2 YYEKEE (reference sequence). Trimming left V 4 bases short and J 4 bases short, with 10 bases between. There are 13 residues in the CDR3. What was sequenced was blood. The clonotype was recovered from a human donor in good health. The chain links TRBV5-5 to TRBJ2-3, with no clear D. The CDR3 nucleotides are TGTGCCAGCAGCCCGTGGCAGGCAGATACGCAGTATTTT. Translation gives CASSPWQADTQYF.